The 24 T cell receptor beta chains below were found in one sample sequenced in a study of blood T cell repertoires in COVID-19. TCRdb keeps only in-frame clones here, not all; method: immunoSEQ multiplex PCR. Found here are 250,000 or so clones, approximately 84% of them singletons; the top ten hold 3.5% to 4.5%. Sequenced: peripheral blood. The source of these receptors is a man between 50 and 59 years old with acute or convalescent COVID-19.

This clone has just one count. The chain joins TRBV6-1 to TRBJ2-7; a weak D match, TRBD2 (5 bases). The CDR3 consists of 13 residues. Germline loops: CDR1 MNHNS, CDR2 SASEGT. The germline V and J ends were trimmed by 7 bases and 2 bases, with 12 bases remaining between them. CDR3 loop: CASTSSGAYEQYF. CDR3 nucleotides: TGTGCCAGCACCTCCTCCGGGGCCTACGAGCAGTACTTC.

The V call is TRBV5-1, the J call TRBJ1-2; the match to TRBD1 covers 8 bases. Germline assignment: CDR1 SGHRS and CDR2 YFSETQ. The length of the CDR3 is 15 residues. Unmatched junction bases numbered 6, after V lost 4 bases and J lost 1 base. The CDR3 sequence is CASSPGTGNNYGYTF. In nucleotides, the CDR3 is TGCGCCAGCAGCCCCGGGACAGGCAATAACTATGGCTACACCTTC.

This chain links TRBV5-4 with TRBJ2-1; TRBD2 agrees at 7 bases. The germline gives CDR1 SGHNT, CDR2 YYREEE (reference sequence). V was pared by 1 base and J by 6 bases, with 7 bases of the junction left unmatched. This CDR3 is built from 15 residues. The CDR3 nucleotides read TGTGCCAGCAGCTTGTACACGGGAGGAATCAATGAGCAGTTCTTC. It translates to CASSLYTGGINEQFF.

This clone turned up a few times. V and J are TRBV3-1 (or the pseudogene TRBV3-2) and TRBJ2-7; 10 bases line up with TRBD1. The V gene end was trimmed by 6 bases and the J gene end by 2 bases; junction bases not matched to a gene: 13. Germline V gives CDR1 LGHDT, CDR2 YNNKEL (reference sequence). This CDR3 contains 17 residues. DNA for the CDR3: TGTGCCAGCAGAGGCACCGGGAGGACAGGGGGTCCCTACGAGCAGTACTTC. Translation: CASRGTGRTGGPYEQYF.

The CDR3 is CASSQDRTSGRNYNEQFF. The CDR3 nucleotides are TGTGCCAGCAGCCAAGACCGTACTAGCGGGAGAAACTACAATGAGCAGTTCTTC. The V and J genes are TRBV3-1 (or the pseudogene TRBV3-2) and TRBJ2-1, with TRBD2 matching 11 bases. The V gene's germline CDR1 is LGHDT and CDR2 YNNKEL (reference sequence). The CDR3 loop spans 18 amino acids. The V segment lost 0 bases and the J segment 3 bases; nucleotides outside the gene matches: 7.

V and J are TRBV9 and TRBJ2-3; TRBD2 aligns across 9 bases. J gave up 0 bases and V 4 bases, and 12 bases lay outside the gene matches. From germline, CDR1 is SGDLS and CDR2 YYNGEE. The CDR3 runs 18 residues. CDR3 residues: CASSPLAGRTASTDTQYF. Here the CDR3 DNA reads TGTGCCAGCAGCCCTCTAGCGGGAAGGACTGCTAGCACAGATACGCAGTATTTT.

The chain employs TRBV9 and TRBJ2-7; perhaps TRBD2 as D (6 bases). V was clipped by 4 bases and J by 1 base, with 12 bases between them. The CDR3 covers 14 residues. CDR1 SGDLS and CDR2 YYNGEE come from the germline V gene. CDR3 DNA sequence: TGTGCCAGCAGCCTTAGCGGAAGATCCTACGAGCAGTACTTC. Translation gives CASSLSGRSYEQYF.

This chain joins TRBV11-2 and TRBJ1-6; D call uncertain. Trimming stripped 3 bases from V and 8 bases from J, with 8 bases between. The V gene's germline CDR1 is SGHAT and CDR2 FQNNGV. This CDR3 is 13 amino acids long. As DNA, the CDR3 is TGTGCCAGCAGCTTTCTGTCTGATTCACCCCTCCACTTT. It encodes CASSFLSDSPLHF.

The V gene is TRBV10-3, the J gene TRBJ2-7, with 10 bases aligning to TRBD2. Germline V gene sequence: CDR1 ENHRY, CDR2 SYGVKD. The CDR3 covers 14 residues. The ends lost 9 bases at V and 3 bases at J; junction bases unmatched: 8. CDR3 in DNA: TGTGCCATACAAGCGGGAGGGCCAATCTACGAGCAGTACTTC. Protein: CAIQAGGPIYEQYF.

The chain combines TRBV6-6 with TRBJ1-5; 10 nucleotides agree with TRBD1. V lost 4 bases, J lost 5 bases, and 8 bases stayed unmatched. CDR3 length equals 16 residues. In germline, CDR1 is MNHNY, CDR2 SVGAGI (reference sequence). The CDR3 bases are TGTGCCAGCAGTTCCCTTTCTGGGACAGGGGATCAGCCCCAGCATTTT. It translates to CASSSLSGTGDQPQHF.

This clone was detected once. The chain combines TRBV19 with TRBJ1-2; 10 nucleotides line up with TRBD1. Unmatched junction bases numbered 6, after V lost 4 bases and J lost 4 bases. This CDR3 is built from 15 residues. From germline, CDR1 is LNHDA and CDR2 SQIVND (reference sequence). Here the CDR3 reads CASSKDRGRAYGYTF. CDR3 in DNA: TGTGCCAGTAGTAAAGACAGGGGGCGCGCCTATGGCTACACCTTC.

The chain combines TRBV12-3 or TRBV12-4 with TRBJ2-2; TRBD1 is a possible D gene (5 bases). The CDR3 consists of 13 residues. Trimming took off 7 bases at V and 1 base at J, with 7 bases between the two ends. The CDR3 spells CASMDKNTGELFF. CDR3 nucleotides: TGTGCCAGCATGGACAAGAACACCGGGGAGCTGTTTTTT.

This CDR3 is CASSIGQRPTDTQYF. CDR3 DNA sequence: TGTGCCAGTAGTATAGGCCAGCGACCCACAGATACGCAGTATTTT. The rearrangement uses TRBV19 and TRBJ2-3; the D is unclear. Germline-derived CDR1 and CDR2 are LNHDA and SQIVND (reference sequence). V lost 1 base, J lost 2 bases, and 10 bases lay in between. This CDR3 spans 15 amino acids.

The gene calls are TRBV15 and TRBJ1-1; D gene unclear. The CDR3 contains 13 residues. In germline, CDR1 is LNHNV, CDR2 YYDKDF (reference sequence). V lost 0 bases and J lost 6, with 8 bases in between. The CDR3 bases are TGTGCCACCAGCAGAGATGGGCAGGCTGAAGCTTTCTTT. It translates to CATSRDGQAEAFF.

The V gene is TRBV28, the J gene TRBJ2-1; 10 nucleotides line up with TRBD2. The V segment lost 5 bases and the J segment 6 bases; nucleotides outside the gene matches: 7. The germline V gene has CDR1 MDHEN and CDR2 SYDVKM. The CDR3 runs to 15 residues. Here the CDR3 DNA reads TGTGCCAGCAGTGGAGCGGGAGGGGGTTTCAATGAGCAGTTCTTC. The encoded protein is CASSGAGGGFNEQFF.

The rearrangement uses TRBV4-2 and TRBJ1-1; 8 bases are a match to TRBD1. This CDR3 is built from 15 residues. The germline V gene encodes CDR1 LGHNA and CDR2 YNFKEQ. Unmatched junction bases numbered 6, after V lost 0 bases and J lost 6 bases. CDR3 sequence (DNA): TGTGCCAGCAGCCAAGATCGGGACAGGCGGTCTGAAGCTTTCTTT. Translation gives CASSQDRDRRSEAFF.

V is TRBV18 and J is TRBJ1-2; D ambiguous. This CDR3 comprises 14 residues. V gave up 2 bases and J gave up 10 bases, with 17 bases separating them. CDR1 and CDR2 from the germline V gene are KGHSH and LQKENI. The CDR3 sequence is CASSPTDAEFVYTF. As DNA, the CDR3 is TGTGCCAGCTCACCAACAGACGCTGAATTTGTCTACACCTTC.

The rearrangement links TRBV10-3 to TRBJ1-1; D uncertain. The CDR3 loop spans 14 amino acids. Germline V CDR1 and CDR2: ENHRY, SYGVKD. Deletions cut 5 bases from V and 3 bases from J, with 13 bases between. Here the CDR3 reads CAISPSSGYTEAFF. The CDR3 nucleotides are TGTGCCATCAGTCCGTCCTCGGGGTACACTGAAGCTTTCTTT.

The rearrangement links TRBV27 to TRBJ2-5, with TRBD2 matching over 11 bases. The V segment lost 2 bases and the J segment 2 bases; nucleotides outside the gene matches: 7. CDR1 and CDR2 (germline): MNHEY, SMNVEV (reference sequence). This CDR3 region has 17 residues. CDR3 sequence reads: CASSLTPRLAGQETQYF. The CDR3 coding sequence is TGTGCCAGCAGTTTAACCCCCAGACTAGCGGGGCAAGAGACCCAGTACTTC.

The V call is TRBV27, the J call TRBJ2-2, with 8 positions matching TRBD1. CDR1 is MNHEY, CDR2 SMNVEV, per germline (reference sequence). The junction had 2 bases not matched to a gene; V was cut back by 5 bases and J by 3 bases. The CDR3 sequence is 14 residues long. The CDR3 DNA reads as TGTGCCAGCAGTCAGGGGGCCTACACCGGGGAGCTGTTTTTT. It encodes CASSQGAYTGELFF.

The chain recombines TRBV7-9 with TRBJ2-7; the D gene is possibly TRBD2 (6 bases). Germline CDR1 and CDR2: SEHNR and FQNEAQ (reference sequence). CDR3 length: 13 amino acids. Trimming removed 7 bases at V and 3 bases at J, with 13 bases between. CDR3 in DNA: TGTGCCAGCACCCTGACTAGTAGCTACGAGCAGTACTTC. This encodes CASTLTSSYEQYF.

A single count supports this clone. V usage is TRBV28 and J usage is TRBJ1-1, with D possibly being TRBD1 (5 bases). The germline CDR1 and CDR2 sequences are MDHEN and SYDVKM. V was clipped by 8 bases and J by 5 bases, with 15 bases between them. CDR3 length: 13 residues. Written as DNA, the CDR3 is TGTGCCAGCGGAAGACAGATTTCGACTGAAGCTTTCTTT. Translated, it gives CASGRQISTEAFF.

The chain employs TRBV6-6 and TRBJ1-1; 7 bases are shared with TRBD1. The CDR3 covers 15 residues. Trimming took 5 bases from V and 2 from J; bases not matched to a gene: 8. Germline lookup yields CDR1 MNHNY and CDR2 SVGAGI (reference sequence). CDR3 bases: TGTGCCAGCAGTCCACAATCAGGGGGAAACACTGAAGCTTTCTTT. Protein sequence: CASSPQSGGNTEAFF.

The chain couples TRBV5-8 to TRBJ2-7; 9 nucleotides agree with TRBD1. The CDR3 is made up of 17 amino acids. In germline, CDR1 is SGHTS, CDR2 YDEGEE. After removal of 1 base from V and 5 bases from J, the junction contained 13 bases not matched to a gene. The CDR3 sequence is CASSLFPGQGVRDEQYF. As DNA, the CDR3 is TGTGCCAGCAGCTTGTTCCCGGGACAGGGAGTAAGGGACGAGCAGTACTTC.